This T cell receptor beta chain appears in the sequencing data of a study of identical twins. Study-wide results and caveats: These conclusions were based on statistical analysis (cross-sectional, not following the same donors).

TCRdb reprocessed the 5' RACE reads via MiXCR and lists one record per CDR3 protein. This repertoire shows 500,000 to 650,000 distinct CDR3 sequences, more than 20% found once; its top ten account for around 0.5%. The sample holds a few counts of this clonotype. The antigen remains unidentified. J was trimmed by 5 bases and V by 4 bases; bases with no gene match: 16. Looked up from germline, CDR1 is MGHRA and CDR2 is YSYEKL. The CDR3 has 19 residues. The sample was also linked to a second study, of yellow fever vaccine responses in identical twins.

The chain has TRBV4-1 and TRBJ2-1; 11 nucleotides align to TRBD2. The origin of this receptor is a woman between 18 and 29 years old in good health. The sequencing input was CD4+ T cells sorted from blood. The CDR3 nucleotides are TGCGCCAGCAGCCTAGGACTAGCGGGTCTTATTCGAGGTCACAATGAGCAGTTCTTC. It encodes CASSLGLAGLIRGHNEQFF.